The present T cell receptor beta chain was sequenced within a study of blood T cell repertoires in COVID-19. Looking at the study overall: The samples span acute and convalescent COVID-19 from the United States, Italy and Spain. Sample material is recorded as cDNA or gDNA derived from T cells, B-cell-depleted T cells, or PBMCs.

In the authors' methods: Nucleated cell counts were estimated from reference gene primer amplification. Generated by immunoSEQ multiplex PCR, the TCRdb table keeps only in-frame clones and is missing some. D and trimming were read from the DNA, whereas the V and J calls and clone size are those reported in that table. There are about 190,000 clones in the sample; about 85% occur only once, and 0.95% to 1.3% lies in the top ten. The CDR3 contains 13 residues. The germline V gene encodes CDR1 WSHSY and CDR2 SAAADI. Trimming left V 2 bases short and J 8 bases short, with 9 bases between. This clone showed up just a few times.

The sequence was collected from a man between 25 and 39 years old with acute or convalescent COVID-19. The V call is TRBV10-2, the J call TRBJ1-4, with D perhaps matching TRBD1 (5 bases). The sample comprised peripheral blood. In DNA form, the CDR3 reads TGCGCCAGCAGTGAGATCAAGGGGGAAAAACTGTTTTTT. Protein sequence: CASSEIKGEKLFF.